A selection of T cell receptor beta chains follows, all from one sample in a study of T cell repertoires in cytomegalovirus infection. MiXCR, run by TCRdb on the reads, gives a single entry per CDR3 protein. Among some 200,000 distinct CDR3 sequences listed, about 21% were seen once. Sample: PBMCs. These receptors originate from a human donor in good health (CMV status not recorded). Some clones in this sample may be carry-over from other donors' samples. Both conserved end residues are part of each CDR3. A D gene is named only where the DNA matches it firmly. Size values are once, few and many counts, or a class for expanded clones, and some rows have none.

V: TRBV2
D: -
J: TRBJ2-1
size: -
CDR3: CASSRTDLSSYNEQFF
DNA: TGTGCCAGCAGCCGAACCGACTTGAGCTCCTACAATGAGCAGTTCTTC

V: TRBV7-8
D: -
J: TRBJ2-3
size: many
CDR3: CASSRSGATDTQYF
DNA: TGTGCCAGCAGCCGGAGCGGTGCCACAGATACGCAGTATTTT

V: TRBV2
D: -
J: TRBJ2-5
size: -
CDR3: CALGGRGPGETQYF
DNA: TGTGCCTTAGGGGGGCGGGGGCCGGGCGAGACCCAGTACTTC

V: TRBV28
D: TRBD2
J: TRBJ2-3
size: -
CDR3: CASSLGPGGADTQYF
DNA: TGTGCCAGCAGTTTAGGGCCGGGAGGAGCAGATACGCAGTATTTT

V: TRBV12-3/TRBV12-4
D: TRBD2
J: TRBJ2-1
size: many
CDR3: CASSSLAGGGGEQFF
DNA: TGTGCCAGCAGTTCACTAGCGGGAGGAGGAGGTGAGCAGTTCTTC

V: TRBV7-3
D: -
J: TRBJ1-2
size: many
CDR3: CASSQDKEYGYTF
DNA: TGTGCCAGCAGTCAGGACAAAGAATATGGCTACACCTTC

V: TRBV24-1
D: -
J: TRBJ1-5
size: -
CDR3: CATSDRRNQPQHF
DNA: TGTGCCACCAGTGACAGGAGGAATCAGCCCCAGCATTTT

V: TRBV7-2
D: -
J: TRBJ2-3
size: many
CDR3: CASSLVPSLETQYF
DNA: TGTGCCAGCAGCTTAGTCCCTAGCCTTGAGACGCAGTATTTT

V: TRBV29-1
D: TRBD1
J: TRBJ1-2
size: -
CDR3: CSGRLPGQGAGYTF
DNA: TGCAGCGGCCGCCTCCCGGGACAGGGCGCTGGCTACACCTTC

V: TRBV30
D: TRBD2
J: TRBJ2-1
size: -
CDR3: CAWSVTSGRAIQFF
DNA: TGTGCCTGGAGTGTCACTAGCGGGAGGGCCATCCAGTTCTTC

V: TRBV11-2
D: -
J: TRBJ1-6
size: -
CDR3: CASSRGYNSPLHF
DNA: TGTGCCAGCAGCAGGGGTTATAATTCACCCCTCCACTTT

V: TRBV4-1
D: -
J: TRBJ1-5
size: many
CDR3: CASSQPGEPNQPQHF
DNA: TGCGCCAGCAGCCAGCCAGGGGAGCCCAATCAGCCCCAGCATTTT

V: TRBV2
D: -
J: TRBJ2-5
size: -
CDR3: CASRRDRADGQYF
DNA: TGTGCCAGCAGGCGCGACCGGGCAGATGGCCAGTACTTC

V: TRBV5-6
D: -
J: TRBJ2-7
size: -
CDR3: CASSFQGNYEQYF
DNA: TGTGCCAGCAGCTTCCAGGGAAACTACGAGCAGTACTTC

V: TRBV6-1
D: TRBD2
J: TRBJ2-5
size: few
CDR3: CASSERLLAGGSSRETQYF
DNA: TGTGCCAGCAGTGAAAGACTACTAGCGGGAGGGTCATCTAGAGAGACCCAGTACTTC

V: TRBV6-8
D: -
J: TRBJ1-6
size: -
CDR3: CASSSFPGRRSYNSPLHF
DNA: TGTGCCAGCAGTTCCTTTCCGGGACGTCGGTCCTATAATTCACCCCTCCACTTT